This TCR beta chain was recovered during a study of OX40 agonist ivuxolimab in advanced cancers. Study-level information: The study gave patients intravenous ivuxolimab at 0.01 to 10 mg/kg every 2 weeks. Study results and caveats: CD4+ and CD8+ blood T cells expanded clonally by week 6 at 0.1 to 3.0 mg/kg.

The table came from immunoSEQ multiplex PCR; TCRdb's copy has only in-frame clones and leaves some out. The sample has some 35,000 clones, 78% seen once. Germline assignment: CDR1 SEHNR and CDR2 FQNEAQ (reference sequence). This CDR3 comprises 14 residues. The J segment lost 0 bases and the V segment lost 7 bases, leaving 4 bases of the junction unmatched. This clone showed up just once. No antigen is known for it. This chain joins TRBV7-9 and TRBJ2-3, with 7 bases aligning to TRBD1. This clonotype was sampled from an adult with an advanced solid tumor such as melanoma, head and neck, liver or kidney cancer. The sequencing here drew on CD4+ or CD8+ T cells sorted from blood, taken in a trial of the OX40 agonist ivuxolimab. This CDR3 is CASNRQGSTDTQYF. CDR3 bases: TGTGCCAGCAATCGACAGGGCAGCACAGATACGCAGTATTTT.